This T cell receptor beta chain was captured in a study of blood T cell repertoires in COVID-19. Study-level background: Some COVID-19 samples were acute and others convalescent; all came from the United States, Italy and Spain.

The method was immunoSEQ multiplex PCR; TCRdb's version includes in-frame clones alone and lacks a portion of them. The sample yields fewer than 350,000 clones, roughly 85% seen once. Germline CDR1 and CDR2: MDHEN and SYDVKM. The CDR3 spans 14 residues. Trimming left V 4 bases short and J 2 bases short, with 10 bases between. Everyone who took part was roughly 18 to 89 years old, and they came from 20 to 25 US areas. Participants reported their clinical history, and cohort assignment relied on those reports. The sequenced sample was PBMCs or T cells enriched from blood (not recorded which). The V gene is TRBV28, the J gene TRBJ2-3; no definite D call. This TCR was sampled from a woman in her thirties who had been exposed to COVID-19. The CDR3 bases are TGTGCCAGCAGTTCTTCCCGGTACACAGATACGCAGTATTTT. Translating gives CASSSSRYTDTQYF.